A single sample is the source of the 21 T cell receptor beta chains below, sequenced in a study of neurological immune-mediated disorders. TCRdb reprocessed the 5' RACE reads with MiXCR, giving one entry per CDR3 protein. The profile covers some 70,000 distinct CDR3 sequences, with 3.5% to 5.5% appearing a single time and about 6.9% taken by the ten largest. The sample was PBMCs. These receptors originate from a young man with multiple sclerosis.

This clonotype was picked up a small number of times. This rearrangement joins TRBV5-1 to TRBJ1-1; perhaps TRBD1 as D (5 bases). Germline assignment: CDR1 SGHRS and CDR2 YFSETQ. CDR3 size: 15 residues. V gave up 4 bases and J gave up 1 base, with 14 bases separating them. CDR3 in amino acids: CASSVTGLTNTEAFF. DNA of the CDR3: TGCGCCAGCAGCGTTACAGGACTTACGAACACTGAAGCTTTCTTT.

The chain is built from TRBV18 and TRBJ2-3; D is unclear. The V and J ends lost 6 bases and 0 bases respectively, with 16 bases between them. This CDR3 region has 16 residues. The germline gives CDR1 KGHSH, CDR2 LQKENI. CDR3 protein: CASSFKTDSSTDTQYF. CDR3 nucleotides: TGTGCCAGCTCGTTCAAGACGGATTCTAGCACAGATACGCAGTATTTT.

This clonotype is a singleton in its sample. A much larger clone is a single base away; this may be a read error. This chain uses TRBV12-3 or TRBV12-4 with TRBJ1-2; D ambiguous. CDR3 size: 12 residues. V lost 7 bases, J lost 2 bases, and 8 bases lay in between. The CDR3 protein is CASNTWNYGYTF. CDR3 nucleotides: TGTGCCAGCAATACTTGGAACTATGGCTACACCTTC.

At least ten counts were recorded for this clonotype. CDR3 protein: CSTIPVGAEAFF. The CDR3 region has the DNA TGCAGCACCATCCCGGTAGGGGCTGAAGCTTTCTTT. V and J are TRBV20-1 and TRBJ1-1; a possible D gene is TRBD1 (5 bases). The CDR3 length is 12 residues. Germline CDR1 is DFQATT and CDR2 is SNEGSKA (reference sequence).

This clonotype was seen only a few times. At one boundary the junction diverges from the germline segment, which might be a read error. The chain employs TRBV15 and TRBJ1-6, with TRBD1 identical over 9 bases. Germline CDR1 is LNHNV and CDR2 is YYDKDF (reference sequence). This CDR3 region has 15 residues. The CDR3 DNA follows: TGTGCCACCAGCACCCAGGACAGGGGCAGGTCACCCCTCAACTTT. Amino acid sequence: CATSTQDRGRSPLNF.

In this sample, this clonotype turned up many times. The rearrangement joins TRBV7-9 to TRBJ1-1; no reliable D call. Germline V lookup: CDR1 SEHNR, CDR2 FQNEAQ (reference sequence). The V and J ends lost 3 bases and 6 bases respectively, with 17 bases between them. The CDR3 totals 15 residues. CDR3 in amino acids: CASSLSREARPEAFF. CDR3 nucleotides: TGTGCCAGCAGCTTGTCTAGGGAGGCTCGGCCTGAAGCTTTCTTT.

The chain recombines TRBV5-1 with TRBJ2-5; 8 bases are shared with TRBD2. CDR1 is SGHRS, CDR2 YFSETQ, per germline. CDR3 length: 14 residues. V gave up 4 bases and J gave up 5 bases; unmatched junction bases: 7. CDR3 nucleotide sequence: TGCGCCAGCAGCAAGTTAGCGGGGACTGAGACCCAGTACTTC. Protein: CASSKLAGTETQYF.

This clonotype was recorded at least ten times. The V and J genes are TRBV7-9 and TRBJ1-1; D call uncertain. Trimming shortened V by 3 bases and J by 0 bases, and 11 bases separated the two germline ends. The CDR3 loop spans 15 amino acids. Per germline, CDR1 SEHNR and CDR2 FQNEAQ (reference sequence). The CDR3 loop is CASSFRDGLNTEAFF. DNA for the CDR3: TGTGCCAGCAGCTTTAGAGACGGATTGAACACTGAAGCTTTCTTT.

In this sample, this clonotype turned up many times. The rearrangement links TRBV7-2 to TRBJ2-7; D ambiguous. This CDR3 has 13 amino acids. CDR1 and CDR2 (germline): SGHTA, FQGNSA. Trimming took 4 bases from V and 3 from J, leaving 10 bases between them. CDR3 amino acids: CASSSISGYEQYF. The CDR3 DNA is TGTGCCAGCAGCTCAATATCGGGCTACGAGCAGTACTTC.

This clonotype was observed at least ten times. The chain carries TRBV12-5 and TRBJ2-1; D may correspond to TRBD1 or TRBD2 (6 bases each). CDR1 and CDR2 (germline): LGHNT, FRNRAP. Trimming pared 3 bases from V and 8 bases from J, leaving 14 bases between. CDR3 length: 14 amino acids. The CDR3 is CASGFVGGSDEQFF. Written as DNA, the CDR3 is TGTGCTAGTGGTTTCGTGGGGGGCTCGGATGAGCAGTTCTTC.

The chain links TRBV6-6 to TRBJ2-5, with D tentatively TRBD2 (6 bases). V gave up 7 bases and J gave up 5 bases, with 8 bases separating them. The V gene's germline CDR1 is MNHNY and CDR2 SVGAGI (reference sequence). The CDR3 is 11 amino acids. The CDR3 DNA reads TGTGCCAGCATGCTAGCGGAGACCCAGTACTTC. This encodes CASMLAETQYF.

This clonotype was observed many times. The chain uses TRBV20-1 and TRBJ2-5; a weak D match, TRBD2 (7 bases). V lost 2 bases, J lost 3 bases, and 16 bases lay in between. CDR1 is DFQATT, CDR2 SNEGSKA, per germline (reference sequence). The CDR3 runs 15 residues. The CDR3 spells CSARKARGGEETQYF. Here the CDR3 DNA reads TGCAGTGCTAGAAAGGCTCGAGGGGGGGAAGAGACCCAGTACTTC.

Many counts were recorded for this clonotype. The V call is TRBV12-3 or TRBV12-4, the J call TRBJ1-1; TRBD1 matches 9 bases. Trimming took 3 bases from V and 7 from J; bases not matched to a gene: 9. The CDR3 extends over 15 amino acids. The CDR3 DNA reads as TGTGCCAGCAGTTTTTTAGGACAGGGGCCTAGTGAAGCTTTCTTT. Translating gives CASSFLGQGPSEAFF.

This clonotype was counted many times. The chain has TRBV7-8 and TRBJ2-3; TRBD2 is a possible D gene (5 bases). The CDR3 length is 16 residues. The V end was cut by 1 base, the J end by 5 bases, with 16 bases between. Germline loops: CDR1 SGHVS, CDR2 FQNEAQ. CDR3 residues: CASSLERTGLRDTQYF. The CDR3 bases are TGTGCCAGCAGCTTAGAGCGGACTGGCCTTCGAGATACGCAGTATTTT.

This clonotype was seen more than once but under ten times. The CDR3 here is CASSWNGNQPQHF. In DNA form, the CDR3 reads TGTGCCAGCAGTTGGAACGGCAATCAGCCCCAGCATTTT. This chain links TRBV27 with TRBJ1-5, with D hard to call. This CDR3 is built from 13 residues. Germline CDR1 MNHEY, CDR2 SMNVEV (reference sequence). Deletions cut 4 bases from V and 2 bases from J, with 6 bases between.

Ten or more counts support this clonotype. This CDR3 reads CAISENPGLRNEQFF. The CDR3 DNA reads TGTGCCATCAGTGAAAACCCGGGACTGCGCAATGAGCAGTTCTTC. This sequence joins TRBV10-3 and TRBJ2-1, with D tentatively TRBD2 (6 bases). Trimming left V 3 bases short and J 6 bases short, with 15 bases between. CDR3 length: 15 amino acids. The V gene's germline CDR1 is ENHRY and CDR2 SYGVKD.

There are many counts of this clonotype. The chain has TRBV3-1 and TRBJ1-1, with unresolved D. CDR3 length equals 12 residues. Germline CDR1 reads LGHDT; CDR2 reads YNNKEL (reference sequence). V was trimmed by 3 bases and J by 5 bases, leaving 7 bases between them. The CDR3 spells CASSHGRTEAFF. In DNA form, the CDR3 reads TGTGCCAGCAGCCATGGGAGAACTGAAGCTTTCTTT.

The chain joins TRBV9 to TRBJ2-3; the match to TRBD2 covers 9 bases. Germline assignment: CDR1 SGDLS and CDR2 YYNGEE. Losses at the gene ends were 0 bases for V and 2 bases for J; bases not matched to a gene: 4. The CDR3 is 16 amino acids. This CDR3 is CASSVAAGGSTDTQYF. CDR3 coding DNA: TGTGCCAGCAGCGTAGCAGCGGGGGGTTCCACAGATACGCAGTATTTT.

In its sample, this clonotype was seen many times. CDR3 nucleotides: TGTGCCAGCAGTTTCCCCAGGAATAACTATGGCTACACCTTC. Translating it yields CASSFPRNNYGYTF. This sequence joins TRBV12-3 or TRBV12-4 and TRBJ1-2; D unclear. V gave up 3 bases and J gave up 1 base, with 9 bases separating them. The CDR3 extends over 14 amino acids.

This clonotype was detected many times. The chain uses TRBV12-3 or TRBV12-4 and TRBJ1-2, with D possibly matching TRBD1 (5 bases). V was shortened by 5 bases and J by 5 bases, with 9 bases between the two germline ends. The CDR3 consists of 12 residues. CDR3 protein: CASSVRVYGYTF. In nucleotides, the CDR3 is TGTGCCAGCAGTGTCAGGGTGTATGGCTACACCTTC.

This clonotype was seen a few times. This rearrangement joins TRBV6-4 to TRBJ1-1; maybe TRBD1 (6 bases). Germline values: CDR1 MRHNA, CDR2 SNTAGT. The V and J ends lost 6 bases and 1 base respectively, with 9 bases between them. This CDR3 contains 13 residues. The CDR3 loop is CASRQGTNTEAFF. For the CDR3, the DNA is TGTGCCAGCAGGCAGGGGACGAACACTGAAGCTTTCTTT.